This T cell receptor (beta chain) emerged from a study of Ad26.COV2.S vaccination and SARS-CoV-2 variants. This clone was detected only a few times. Treatment described: roughly 20 received Ad26.COV2.S at low or high dose, single or two shots; 5 received placebo; per-sample allocation not given. Sampling was done on day 63 after the first vaccine or placebo injection. Measured with immunoSEQ multiplex PCR; TCRdb has only the in-frame clones, and not every one. This table holds about 480,000 clones, roughly nine tenths found once. This CDR3 has 18 amino acids. Germline CDR1 reads MDHEN; CDR2 reads SYDVKM. Trimming cost V 2 bases and J 4 bases, with 18 bases left between them.

The sequence derives from a person between 18 and 59 years old who received the Ad26.COV2.S COVID-19 vaccine or a placebo. The input for sequencing was peripheral blood, taken in a trial of Ad26.COV2.S vaccine versus placebo. The gene calls are TRBV28 and TRBJ1-6; D may be TRBD1 (5 bases). Here the CDR3 DNA reads TGTGCCAGCAGTTTAGTGGGACGGACTGGCTCTTATAATTCACCCCTCCACTTT. This codes for CASSLVGRTGSYNSPLHF.